The T cell receptor beta chain described here comes from a study of shared clonotypes between healthy human individuals. Study overall: Aged between 18 and 49, the donors were a couple of women and a few men. Notes on the study in general: Tissues were not sampled, only blood, and their repertoires likely differ.

It was into CD45RA+ naive and CD45RA-negative memory subsets that the CD4+ cells were split. CDR3 length equals 13 residues. Germline V CDR1 and CDR2: SNHLY, FYNNEI. The V end lost 6 bases, the J end lost 0 bases, and 9 bases lay between the germline ends. How the authors handled the data: In the immunoSEQ data, sequences were junction-only and lacked quality scores, so filtering differed. Repertoires were generated with immunoSEQ multiplex PCR, while TCRdb's copy carries only in-frame clones and drops some. V and J calls and clone size are given by that table; D and trimming were obtained from the DNA. The sample has 640,000 or so clones; 72% are singletons. With respect to this clone: No antigen is known for it.

Specimen: memory CD4+ T cells sorted from blood. Documented subset: CD45RA-negative fraction. J is TRBJ2-7 and V is TRBV2, with a possible D match to TRBD1 (6 bases). The receptor was isolated from a woman aged 30 to 39 in good health. For the CDR3, the DNA is TGTGCCAGCAGAAGGACAGACTCCTACGAGCAGTACTTC. This encodes CASRRTDSYEQYF.